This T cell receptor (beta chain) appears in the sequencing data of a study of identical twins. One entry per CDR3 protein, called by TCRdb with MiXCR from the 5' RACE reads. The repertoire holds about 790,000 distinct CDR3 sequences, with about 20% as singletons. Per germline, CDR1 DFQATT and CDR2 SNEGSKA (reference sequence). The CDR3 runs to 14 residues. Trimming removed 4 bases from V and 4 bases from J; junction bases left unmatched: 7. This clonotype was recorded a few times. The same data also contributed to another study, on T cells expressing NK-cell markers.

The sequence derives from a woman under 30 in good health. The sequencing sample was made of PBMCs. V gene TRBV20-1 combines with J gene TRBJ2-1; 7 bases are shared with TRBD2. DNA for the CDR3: TGCAGTGCTACTGGGGACTACCCATACAATGAGCAGTTCTTC. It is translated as CSATGDYPYNEQFF.